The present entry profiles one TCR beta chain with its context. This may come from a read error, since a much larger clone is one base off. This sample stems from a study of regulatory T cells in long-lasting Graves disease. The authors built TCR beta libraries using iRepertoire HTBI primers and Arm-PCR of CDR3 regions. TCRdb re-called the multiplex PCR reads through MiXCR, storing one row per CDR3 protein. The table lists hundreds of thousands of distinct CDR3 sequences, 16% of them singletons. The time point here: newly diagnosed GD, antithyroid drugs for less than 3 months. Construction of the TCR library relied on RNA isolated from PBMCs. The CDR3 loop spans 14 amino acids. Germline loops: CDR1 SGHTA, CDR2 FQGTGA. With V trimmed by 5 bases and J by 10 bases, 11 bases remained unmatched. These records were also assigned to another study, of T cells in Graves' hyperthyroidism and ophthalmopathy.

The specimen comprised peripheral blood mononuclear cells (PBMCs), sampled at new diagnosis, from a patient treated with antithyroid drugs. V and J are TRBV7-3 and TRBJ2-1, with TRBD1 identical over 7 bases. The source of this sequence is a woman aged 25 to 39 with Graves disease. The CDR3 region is CASSPNGQASEQFF. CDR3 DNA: TGTGCCAGCAGCCCGAACGGACAGGCCTCCGAGCAGTTCTTC.